This T cell receptor (beta chain) was sequenced in a study of PD-1 blockade in classical Hodgkin lymphoma. Concerning this clone itself: Its antigen is undetermined.

Points from the study as a whole: When nivolumab was started under 1 year after ASCT, patients were excluded.

Generated by immunoSEQ multiplex PCR, the TCRdb table keeps only in-frame clones and is missing some. The table records roughly 29,000 clones, about 85% of them present only once. The sample's time point: cycle 4 day 1 (C4D1), after 6 weeks of nivolumab. The patients all showed relapse after autologous stem cell transplantation, while their brentuximab vedotin exposure varied. The authors purified CD4+ T cells from thawed PBMCs by magnetic negative selection. Sequences were derived from CD4+ T cells from blood, sampled before the fourth cycle of nivolumab. The clonotype originates from a human donor with classical Hodgkin lymphoma.

In DNA form, the CDR3 reads TGTGCCAGCAGCTTTCGAAGACAGAGTGGAACAGGGGGCGACGAGCAGTACTTC. The encoded protein is CASSFRRQSGTGGDEQYF. This sequence joins TRBV11-2 and TRBJ2-7; 9 nucleotides line up with TRBD1. The CDR3 extends over 18 amino acids. The V gene's germline CDR1 is SGHAT and CDR2 FQNNGV. After removal of 3 bases from V and 5 bases from J, the junction contained 17 bases not matched to a gene.